These 9 T cell receptor beta chains originate from one sample sequenced in a study of T cells in Graves' hyperthyroidism and ophthalmopathy. Amplified TCR beta CDR3 regions came from RNA transcripts. The study used the HTBI primer set for a first-round RT-PCR of the TCR CDR3. TCRdb analysed the multiplex PCR reads with MiXCR anew, one entry per CDR3 protein. The table has a few hundred thousand distinct CDR3 sequences, about 14% seen once. Specimen: blood. Receptors were obtained from a middle-aged woman with Graves' hyperthyroidism that later progressed to Graves' ophthalmopathy.

On this clonotype itself: At one end the junction does not follow the germline gene, possibly because of a read error. The J gene is TRBJ2-5, the V gene TRBV9; D unresolved. Germline assignment: CDR1 SGDLS and CDR2 YYNGEE. This CDR3 comprises 11 residues. CDR3 sequence reads: CAGSAAETQYF. As DNA, the CDR3 is TGTGCCGGCAGCGCCGCGGAGACCCAGTACTTC.

In its sample, this clonotype was seen many times. The rearrangement links TRBV28 to TRBJ2-3, with D tentatively TRBD1 or TRBD2 (5 bases each). V lost 4 bases to trimming and J lost 2 bases, with 19 bases between them. The CDR3 is 17 amino acids. CDR1 is MDHEN and CDR2 is SYDVKM in the germline V gene. In DNA, the CDR3 is TGTGCCAGCAGTTACCCTGGGGGTGGGGCCTCCACAGATACGCAGTATTTT. It specifies CASSYPGGGASTDTQYF. Looking up the rest from reference TRBV28 and TRBJ2-3 gives the full variable domain: DVKVTQSSRYLVKRTGEKVFLECVQDMDHENMFWYRQDPGLGLRLIYFSYDVKMKEKGDIPEGYSVSREKKERFSLILESASTNQTSMYLCASSYPGGGASTDTQYFGPGTRLTVL.

The chain carries TRBV6-5 and TRBJ2-7; 7 nucleotides align to TRBD2. V trimming: 2 bases; J trimming: 0 bases; junction bases outside the gene matches: 4. The CDR3 totals 15 residues. CDR1 and CDR2 (germline): MNHEY, SVGAGI. The CDR3 protein is CASSYGGTNSYEQYF. The CDR3 DNA reads TGTGCCAGCAGTTACGGGGGGACTAACTCCTACGAGCAGTACTTC.

This clonotype was observed many times. CDR3 protein: CASTPDFPSGGMGTEAFF. The CDR3 region has the DNA TGTGCCAGTACCCCCGACTTCCCGTCCGGGGGAATGGGTACTGAAGCTTTCTTT. V gene TRBV19 combines with J gene TRBJ1-1; tentative D call: TRBD1 (5 bases). This CDR3 is 18 amino acids long. Looked up from germline, CDR1 is LNHDA and CDR2 is SQIVND (reference sequence). The germline V and J ends were trimmed by 7 bases and 5 bases, with 29 bases remaining between them.

This clonotype was counted ten times or more. The chain has TRBV7-3 and TRBJ2-3, with D maybe TRBD2 (5 bases). The CDR3 is 14 residues long. V dropped 5 bases and J dropped 0 bases, with 9 bases sitting between them. Germline CDR1 SGHTA, CDR2 FQGTGA. CDR3 protein: CASSPGGSTDTQYF. CDR3 bases: TGTGCCAGCAGCCCGGGCGGGAGCACAGATACGCAGTATTTT.

The table lists this clonotype with many counts. The chain uses TRBV18 and TRBJ1-2; possible D gene TRBD1, 5 bases. Germline V gene sequence: CDR1 KGHSH, CDR2 LQKENI. CDR3 length: 14 residues. V lost 2 bases and J lost 0, with 7 bases in between. CDR3 DNA sequence: TGTGCCAGCTCACCAGGACAAGCTAACTATGGCTACACCTTC. This translates into CASSPGQANYGYTF.

In its sample, this clonotype was seen a few times. The DNA for the CDR3 is TGTGCCAGCAGCTTAGGGAGGAGTCTAACCGGGGAGCTGTTTTTT. Encoded protein: CASSLGRSLTGELFF. The V and J genes are TRBV7-6 and TRBJ2-2; maybe TRBD2 (5 bases). Trimming cost V 1 base and J 5 bases, with 11 bases left between them. The CDR3 has 15 residues. CDR1 SGHVS and CDR2 FNYEAQ come from the germline V gene.

In regard to this clonotype: Sequence at one end of the junction differs from germline and may be a read error. J is TRBJ2-3 and V is TRBV7-3; weak D call: TRBD2 (5 bases). The germline V gene encodes CDR1 SGHTA and CDR2 FQGTGA. This CDR3 spans 15 amino acids. As DNA, the CDR3 is TGTGCCAGCAGCTTAGGACTGGGGAGCACAAATACGCAGTATTTT. It encodes CASSLGLGSTNTQYF.

This chain links TRBV19 with TRBJ1-2, with 9 bases lining up with TRBD1. Unmatched junction bases numbered 8, after V lost 4 bases and J lost 2 bases. The CDR3 covers 16 residues. The V gene's germline CDR1 is LNHDA and CDR2 SQIVND (reference sequence). In DNA, the CDR3 is TGTGCCAGTAGTACGATACCGGGACAGGGAAACTATGGCTACACCTTC. This encodes CASSTIPGQGNYGYTF.